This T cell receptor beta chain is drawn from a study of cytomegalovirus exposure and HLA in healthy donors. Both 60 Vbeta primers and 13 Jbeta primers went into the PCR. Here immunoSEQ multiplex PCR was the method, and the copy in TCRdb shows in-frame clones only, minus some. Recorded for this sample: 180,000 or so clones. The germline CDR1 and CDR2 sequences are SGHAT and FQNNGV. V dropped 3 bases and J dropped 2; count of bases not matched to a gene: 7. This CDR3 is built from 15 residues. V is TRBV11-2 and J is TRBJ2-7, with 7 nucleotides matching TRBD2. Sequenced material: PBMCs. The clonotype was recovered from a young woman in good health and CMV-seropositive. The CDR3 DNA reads TGTGCCAGCAGCTTCATCGGACTAGGCCCCTACGAGCAGTACTTC. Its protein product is CASSFIGLGPYEQYF.